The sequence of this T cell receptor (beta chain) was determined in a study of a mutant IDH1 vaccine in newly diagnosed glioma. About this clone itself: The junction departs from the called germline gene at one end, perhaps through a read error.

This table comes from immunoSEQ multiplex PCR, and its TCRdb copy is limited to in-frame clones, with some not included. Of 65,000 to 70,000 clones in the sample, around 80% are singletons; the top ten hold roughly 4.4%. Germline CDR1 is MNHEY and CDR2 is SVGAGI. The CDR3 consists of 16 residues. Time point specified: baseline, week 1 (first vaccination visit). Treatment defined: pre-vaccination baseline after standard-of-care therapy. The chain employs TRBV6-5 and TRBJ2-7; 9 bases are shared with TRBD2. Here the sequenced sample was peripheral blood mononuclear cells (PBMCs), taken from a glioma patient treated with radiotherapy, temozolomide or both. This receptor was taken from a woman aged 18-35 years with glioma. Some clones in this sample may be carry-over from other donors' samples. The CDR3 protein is CASSYSWTSASYEQYF. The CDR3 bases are TGTGCCAGCAGCTACTCCTGGACTAGCGCATCCTACGAGCAGTACTTC.